A selection of T cell receptor beta chains follows, all from one sample in a study of technical replicates of blood from several donors. Generated by immunoSEQ multiplex PCR, the TCRdb table keeps only in-frame clones and is missing some. The sample records about 80,000 clones, 85% to 95% being singletons. Input material: T cells isolated from PBMCs. Receptor source: a human donor in good health. Each CDR3 is given with its conserved first and last residue. The D gene is left open where the match is weak. Size values are once, few and many counts, or a class for expanded clones, and some rows have none.

TRBV30	.	TRBJ2-7	once	TGTGCCTGGAGTGTAAAGACTTCCCGCCCACCCGAGCAGTACTTC	CAWSVKTSRPPEQYF
TRBV19	TRBD2	TRBJ2-2	.	TGTGCCAGTAGTATAGTTGGCGGGAGCACCGGGGAGCTGTTTTTT	CASSIVGGSTGELFF
TRBV11-2	TRBD1	TRBJ2-1	.	TGTGCCAGCAGCTTCCTCAGGACAGGGTTTGATGAGCAGTTCTTC	CASSFLRTGFDEQFF
TRBV7-7	.	TRBJ2-1	.	TGTGCCAGCAGCTTGAGCGGGACAGGCCATAATGAGCAGTTCTTC	CASSLSGTGHNEQFF
TRBV19	.	TRBJ2-2	.	TGTGCCAGTAGTTTAATGGGGGAGCTGTTTTTT	CASSLMGELFF
TRBV7-9	.	TRBJ1-2	.	TGTGCCAGCAGCCATACAGGAGAAAACTATGGCTACACCTTC	CASSHTGENYGYTF
TRBV2	TRBD1	TRBJ1-1	.	TGTGCCAGCAGGGTCGGGGACAGGGGGAGTACTGAAGCTTTCTTT	CASRVGDRGSTEAFF
TRBV6-5	.	TRBJ2-3	.	TGTGCCAGCAGTTACAGCCAGGCCGGGGACACAGATACGCAGTATTTT	CASSYSQAGDTDTQYF
TRBV19	TRBD1	TRBJ2-1	.	TGTGCCAGTAGTCAGGCACAGGGGATCTCCTACAATGAGCAGTTCTTC	CASSQAQGISYNEQFF
TRBV5-8	TRBD2	TRBJ2-3	.	TGTGCCAGCAGCTCGACTAGCGGGAGTCTCGCAGATACGCAGTATTTT	CASSSTSGSLADTQYF
TRBV11-2	.	TRBJ2-7	once	TGTGCCAGCAGCTTAGGGTCGATAGCAGATTACGAGCAGTACTTC	CASSLGSIADYEQYF
TRBV23-1	.	TRBJ2-2	.	TGCGCCAGCAGTCAATCCTTAGTTGCGGGCCAACCCAACACCGGGGAGCTGTTTTTT	CASSQSLVAGQPNTGELFF
TRBV7-8	.	TRBJ2-5	.	TGTGCCAGCAGCCCACTTAAGGAGACCCAGTACTTC	CASSPLKETQYF
TRBV10-2	TRBD1	TRBJ1-1	.	TGCGCCAGCAGCCCGGGACAGGGGGTGAACACTGAAGCTTTCTTT	CASSPGQGVNTEAFF
TRBV27	TRBD2	TRBJ2-5	.	TGTGCCAGCAGTTTAGCTAGCGGGGGCCAAGAGACCCAGTACTTC	CASSLASGGQETQYF